The T cell receptor (beta chain) under discussion was sequenced for a study of CD8 T cells in Susac syndrome. The ends lost 0 bases at V and 2 bases at J; junction bases unmatched: 0. This CDR3 contains 16 residues. Germline V gene data show CDR1 as SGHTA and CDR2 as FQGNSA. TEMRA cells underwent FACS enrichment and CD8+ and CD4+ T cells underwent negative isolation. RNA totalling roughly 0.45 to 1 ug underwent reverse transcription with random hexamers. MiXCR, applied by TCRdb to the immunoSEQ multiplex PCR reads, yields one record per CDR3 protein. This table holds around 50,000 distinct CDR3 sequences, about 92% found once.

The chain combines TRBV7-2 with TRBJ2-1, with 11 bases identical to TRBD2. The material sequenced was CD8+ T cells from PBMCs. This TCR was recovered from a human donor in good health. DNA of the CDR3: TGTGCCAGCAGCTTAGCACTAGCGGGGGCCTACAATGAGCAGTTCTTC. Its protein is CASSLALAGAYNEQFF. Full variable domain (remainder filled in from reference TRBV7-2 and TRBJ2-1): GAGVSQSPSNKVTEKGKDVELRCDPISGHTALYWYRQSLGQGLEFLIYFQGNSAPDKSGLPSDRFSAERTGGSVSTLTIQRTQQEDSAVYLCASSLALAGAYNEQFFGPGTRLTVL.